This TCR beta chain was recovered during a study of shared clonotypes between healthy human individuals. The germline CDR1 and CDR2 sequences are SGDLS and YYNGEE. Trimming removed 0 bases from V and 5 bases from J; junction bases left unmatched: 3. This CDR3 is built from 16 residues. TCRdb's table, derived via immunoSEQ multiplex PCR, lists solely in-frame clones and lacks some. Counted here are some 2,500,000 clones, roughly 93% occurring once; the ten biggest clones make up approximately 0.36%. The J gene is TRBJ2-5, the V gene TRBV9, with 14 bases aligning to TRBD2. The TCR comes from a young man in good health. Some clones in this sample may be carry-over from other donors' samples. Sequencing input: naive CD4+ T cells from PBMCs. Documented subset: CD45RA+ positively selected. The CDR3 here is CASSVVGLAGAETQYF. CDR3 sequence (DNA): TGTGCCAGCAGCGTAGTGGGACTAGCGGGAGCTGAGACCCAGTACTTC.